The 20 T cell receptor beta chains in this list originate from one sample, sequenced in a study of PD-1 blockade in classical Hodgkin lymphoma. In every patient, relapse followed autologous stem cell transplantation, while exposure to brentuximab vedotin differed. The assay was immunoSEQ multiplex PCR, and TCRdb's table has in-frame clones only and misses some. The table records about 58,000 clones, 75% to 95% of them present only once. Sequencing was performed on peripheral blood mononuclear cells (PBMCs), taken before the second cycle of nivolumab. The source of these receptors is a human donor with classical Hodgkin lymphoma.

The rearrangement links TRBV7-9 to TRBJ2-4, with a possible D match to TRBD2 (6 bases). V was trimmed by 7 bases and J by 0 bases, leaving 13 bases between them. The CDR3 contains 15 residues. Germline CDR1 SEHNR, CDR2 FQNEAQ (reference sequence). The CDR3: CASTPEGLAKNIQYF. The DNA of the CDR3 is TGTGCCAGCACCCCGGAGGGCTTAGCCAAAAACATTCAGTACTTC.

In DNA form, the CDR3 reads TGTGCCAGCAGCCCCGGACAGGGAAACACCATATATTTT. This sequence encodes CASSPGQGNTIYF. The chain couples TRBV7-3 to TRBJ1-3; D may be TRBD1 (6 bases). The CDR3 loop spans 13 amino acids. Trimming removed 5 bases from V and 4 bases from J, with 9 bases in between. Germline CDR1 is SGHTA and CDR2 is FQGTGA. The whole variable domain, remainder taken from reference TRBV7-3 and TRBJ1-3, is GAGVSQTPSNKVTEKGKYVELRCDPISGHTALYWYRQSLGQGPEFLIYFQGTGAADDSGLPNDRFFAVRPEGSVSTLKIQRTERGDSAVYLCASSPGQGNTIYFGEGSWLTVV.

The gene calls are TRBV9 and TRBJ1-1; 7 positions agree with TRBD1. The CDR3 is 14 residues long. Per the germline V gene, CDR1 is SGDLS and CDR2 is YYNGEE. With V trimmed by 4 bases and J by 11 bases, 14 bases remained unmatched. The CDR3 sequence is CASSSGPQGQDAFF. The CDR3 nucleotides read TGTGCCAGCAGCTCTGGCCCACAGGGGCAAGACGCTTTCTTT. Full variable domain (remainder filled in from reference TRBV9 and TRBJ1-1): DSGVTQTPKHLITATGQRVTLRCSPRSGDLSVYWYQQSLDQGLQFLIQYYNGEERAKGNILERFSAQQFPDLHSELNLSSLELGDSALYFCASSSGPQGQDAFFGQGTRLTVV.

The genes are TRBV5-4 and TRBJ2-1, with 7 nucleotides matching TRBD2. This CDR3 comprises 15 residues. Germline V lookup: CDR1 SGHNT, CDR2 YYREEE (reference sequence). J gave up 3 bases and V 5 bases, and 8 bases lay outside the gene matches. CDR3 nucleotides: TGTGCCAGCAGAATTGTGGGCGGGGGCTACAATGAGCAGTTCTTC. It specifies CASRIVGGGYNEQFF.

The V and J genes are TRBV19 and TRBJ2-7; a weak D match, TRBD2 (5 bases). There are 16 residues in the CDR3. V lost 3 bases, J lost 2 bases, and 17 bases lay in between. The V gene's germline CDR1 is LNHDA and CDR2 SQIVND (reference sequence). This chain's CDR3 is CASSMAGERSTYEQYF. CDR3 DNA: TGTGCCAGTAGTATGGCCGGGGAGCGGAGTACCTACGAGCAGTACTTC. Full variable domain (remainder filled in from reference TRBV19 and TRBJ2-7): DGGITQSPKYLFRKEGQNVTLSCEQNLNHDAMYWYRQDPGQGLRLIYYSQIVNDFQKGDIAEGYSVSREKKESFPLTVTSAQKNPTAFYLCASSMAGERSTYEQYFGPGTRLTVT.

V is TRBV27 and J is TRBJ1-2, with 8 bases matching TRBD1. From germline, CDR1 is MNHEY and CDR2 SMNVEV (reference sequence). V trimming: 5 bases; J trimming: 6 bases; junction bases outside the gene matches: 2. The CDR3 contains 12 residues. The CDR3 loop reads CASSHRGDGYTF. Here the CDR3 DNA reads TGTGCCAGCAGTCACAGGGGGGATGGCTACACCTTC.

The rearrangement links TRBV14 to TRBJ2-7; 7 bases are shared with TRBD1. V trimming: 1 base; J trimming: 5 bases; junction bases outside the gene matches: 5. The CDR3 extends over 14 amino acids. Germline V gives CDR1 SGHDN, CDR2 FVKESK. The CDR3 DNA is TGTGCCAGCAGCCAAGGCCTGACAGGGCACGAGCAGTACTTC. It translates to CASSQGLTGHEQYF.

This sequence joins TRBV19 and TRBJ1-1; D call uncertain. Germline CDR1 is LNHDA and CDR2 is SQIVND (reference sequence). The CDR3 is made up of 16 amino acids. Deletions cut 5 bases from V and 3 bases from J, with 19 bases between. As DNA, the CDR3 is TGTGCCAGTAGTGTGGGCAGGTTGGGGTTTTACACTGAAGCTTTCTTT. Its translation: CASSVGRLGFYTEAFF.

Here the CDR3 DNA reads TGTGCCAGCAGTTTACCTCCAGGGGGGACCAGAAACATTCAGTACTTC. Encoded protein: CASSLPPGGTRNIQYF. V and J are TRBV28 and TRBJ2-4; D might be TRBD1 (7 bases). Germline V CDR1 and CDR2: MDHEN, SYDVKM. The V end was cut by 2 bases, the J end by 6 bases, with 17 bases between. The CDR3 contains 16 residues.

J is TRBJ2-7 and V is TRBV29-1; D uncertain. The length of the CDR3 is 12 residues. The V end was cut by 0 bases, the J end by 4 bases, with 7 bases between. Germline CDR1 SQVTM, CDR2 ANQGSEA. The CDR3 DNA reads as TGCAGCGTTGAAGACCCCACGTACGAGCAGTACTTC. It yields the protein CSVEDPTYEQYF.

The J gene is TRBJ1-4, the V gene TRBV28; unclear D gene. The V gene lost 8 bases and the J gene lost 4 bases, with 8 bases spanning the gap. The CDR3 has 12 amino acids. Germline V gives CDR1 MDHEN, CDR2 SYDVKM. The CDR3 loop is CASVGDNEKLFF. The CDR3 bases are TGTGCCAGCGTGGGAGATAATGAAAAACTGTTTTTT.

The rearrangement links TRBV7-9 to TRBJ2-7; D might be TRBD1 or TRBD2, each matching 5 bases. The CDR3 contains 14 residues. Trimming removed 5 bases at V and 3 bases at J, with 14 bases between. Germline V CDR1 and CDR2: SEHNR, FQNEAQ (reference sequence). CDR3 nucleotides: TGTGCCAGCAGCCTCCGGGACGGACTCTACGAGCAGTACTTC. Its translation: CASSLRDGLYEQYF.

The rearrangement uses TRBV20-1 and TRBJ2-4; D gene ambiguous. This CDR3 region has 11 residues. CDR1 is DFQATT and CDR2 is SNEGSKA in the germline V gene (reference sequence). Trimming stripped 5 bases from V and 8 bases from J, with 10 bases between. The CDR3 DNA is TGCAGTGCTGGACCGCGAGACATTCAGTACTTC. Its protein product is CSAGPRDIQYF.

The CDR3 spells CASSLEPGEAYEQYF. The CDR3 bases are TGTGCCAGCAGCTTGGAACCAGGGGAGGCGTACGAGCAGTACTTC. V gene TRBV5-4 combines with J gene TRBJ2-7; D may be TRBD1 or TRBD2 (6 bases each). Between the trimmed V and J ends, which lost 0 bases and 4 bases, there was a span of 14 bases. CDR3 size: 15 residues. The germline CDR1 and CDR2 sequences are SGHNT and YYREEE (reference sequence).

V gene TRBV25-1 combines with J gene TRBJ1-1, with D uncertain. V was clipped by 3 bases and J by 10 bases, with 12 bases between them. The CDR3 loop spans 12 amino acids. The V gene's germline CDR1 is MGHDK and CDR2 SYGVNS. The CDR3 spells CASSENEGIAFF. The CDR3 region has the DNA TGTGCCAGCAGTGAGAACGAGGGAATAGCTTTCTTT. Full variable domain (missing parts from reference TRBV25-1 and TRBJ1-1): EADIYQTPRYLVIGTGKKITLECSQTMGHDKMYWYQQDPGMELHLIHYSYGVNSTEKGDLSSESTVSRIRTEHFPLTLESARPSHTSQYLCASSENEGIAFFGQGTRLTVV.

CDR3 loop: CASSAPGLSLLNEQFF. CDR3 nucleotide sequence: TGTGCCAGCAGCGCCCCGGGACTATCCTTACTCAATGAGCAGTTCTTC. This chain uses TRBV9 with TRBJ2-1, with TRBD2 matching over 7 bases. There are 16 residues in the CDR3. CDR1 SGDLS and CDR2 YYNGEE come from the germline V gene. V was pared by 3 bases and J by 6 bases, with 12 bases of the junction left unmatched.

The chain couples TRBV7-3 to TRBJ2-1, with D tentatively TRBD2 (6 bases). Between the trimmed V and J ends, which lost 1 base and 0 bases, there was a span of 13 bases. There are 17 residues in the CDR3. CDR1 is SGHTA, CDR2 FQGTGA, per germline. Written as DNA, the CDR3 is TGTGCCAGCAGCTTAAGTCTGGCGGGGAGCTCCTACAATGAGCAGTTCTTC. Amino acid sequence: CASSLSLAGSSYNEQFF.

The J gene is TRBJ1-6, the V gene TRBV30; D perhaps matches TRBD1 (5 bases). This CDR3 comprises 14 residues. The V gene lost 5 bases and the J gene lost 4 bases, with 12 bases spanning the gap. CDR1 and CDR2 from the germline V gene are GTSNPN and SVGIG (reference sequence). CDR3 sequence (DNA): TGTGCCTGGGGGGGAGGAGGTTATAATTCACCCCTCCACTTT. Amino acid sequence: CAWGGGGYNSPLHF.

The gene calls are TRBV6-1 and TRBJ2-5; D is unresolved. Trimming removed 5 bases from V and 5 bases from J, with 9 bases in between. Germline V CDR1 and CDR2: MNHNS, SASEGT. CDR3 length: 12 amino acids. CDR3 protein: CASSPLWETQYF. CDR3 DNA sequence: TGTGCCAGCAGTCCCCTTTGGGAGACCCAGTACTTC.

This chain joins TRBV18 and TRBJ2-7; D perhaps matches TRBD1 (6 bases). This CDR3 is 12 amino acids long. V was cut by 3 bases and J by 11 bases, with 14 bases left in between. CDR1 is KGHSH, CDR2 LQKENI, per germline. The CDR3 region is CASSPETGLKYF. CDR3 in DNA: TGTGCCAGCTCACCCGAGACAGGTTTGAAGTACTTC. Combining the CDR3 with reference TRBV18 and TRBJ2-7 gives the whole variable domain NAGVMQNPRHLVRRRGQEARLRCSPMKGHSHVYWYRQLPEEGLKFMVYLQKENIIDESGMPKERFSAEFPKEGPSILRIQQVVRGDSAAYFCASSPETGLKYFGPGTRLTVT.